Following are 27 T cell receptor beta chains from one sample sequenced in a study of CD8+ T cells in alopecia areata. As the sequencing template, cDNA was produced by extracting RNA and reverse transcribing it. Assay used: immunoSEQ multiplex PCR; TCRdb lists only in-frame clones, some missing. The sample has fewer than 110,000 clones, 55% seen once. The sequencing sample was made of CD4+ T cells sorted from blood. All receptors derive from a human donor in good health.

This clone was recorded only once. The J gene is TRBJ2-7, the V gene TRBV7-8, with D possibly being TRBD2 (5 bases). Germline CDR1 and CDR2: SGHVS and FQNEAQ. Trimming pared 4 bases from V and 6 bases from J, leaving 22 bases between. This CDR3 contains 16 residues. This CDR3 is CASSSVGPRIAGEQYF. CDR3 in DNA: TGTGCCAGCAGCTCAGTCGGGCCGAGGATCGCGGGCGAGCAGTACTTC.

The chain is built from TRBV6-1 and TRBJ1-2; 8 nucleotides agree with TRBD1. The germline gives CDR1 MNHNS, CDR2 SASEGT. The CDR3 runs to 15 residues. The V and J ends lost 3 bases and 6 bases, in that order; junction bases with no gene match: 9. The CDR3 reads CASSDQQGVIDGYTF. As DNA, the CDR3 is TGTGCCAGCAGTGACCAACAGGGGGTTATTGATGGCTACACCTTC.

The chain is built from TRBV15 and TRBJ2-3; 8 nucleotides match TRBD1. V was clipped by 5 bases and J by 2 bases; unmatched bases: 6. This CDR3 contains 15 residues. Per the germline V gene, CDR1 is LNHNV and CDR2 is YYDKDF (reference sequence). The CDR3 region is CATSARDRYTDTQYF. DNA of the CDR3: TGTGCCACCAGCGCCCGGGACAGGTACACAGATACGCAGTATTTT.

J is TRBJ1-5 and V is TRBV6-5; D is ambiguous. V gave up 5 bases and J gave up 7 bases, with 12 bases separating them. The CDR3 extends over 13 amino acids. The germline V gene encodes CDR1 MNHEY and CDR2 SVGAGI. CDR3 residues: CASSEQRRQPQHF. The CDR3 DNA is TGTGCCAGCAGTGAACAACGTAGACAGCCCCAGCATTTT.

In its sample, this clone was seen a few times. The chain combines TRBV6-6 with TRBJ1-5; D call uncertain. The length of the CDR3 is 11 residues. V gave up 5 bases and J gave up 4 bases, with 3 bases separating them. Germline CDR1 and CDR2: MNHNY and SVGAGI (reference sequence). CDR3 region: CASSQNQPQHF. The CDR3, as DNA: TGTGCCAGCAGTCAAAATCAGCCCCAGCATTTT.

CDR3 amino acids: CSVEPRGLYEQFF. In DNA, the CDR3 is TGCAGCGTTGAACCCAGGGGGCTGTATGAGCAGTTCTTC. The J gene is TRBJ2-1, the V gene TRBV29-1, with TRBD1 identical over 8 bases. This CDR3 comprises 13 residues. Trimming at V came to 2 bases and at J to 8 bases, leaving 5 bases not matched to a gene. Per germline, CDR1 SQVTM and CDR2 ANQGSEA.

V usage is TRBV29-1 and J usage is TRBJ2-5; the D is unclear. Looked up from germline, CDR1 is SQVTM and CDR2 is ANQGSEA. Trimming cost V 3 bases and J 5 bases, with 10 bases left between them. The CDR3 extends over 12 amino acids. DNA for the CDR3: TGCAGCGTTGAGACCCCAGGCGAGACCCAGTACTTC. As protein: CSVETPGETQYF. Variable domain in full (rest from reference TRBV29-1 and TRBJ2-5): SAVISQKPSRDICQRGTSLTIQCQVDSQVTMMFWYRQQPGQSLTLIATANQGSEATYESGFVIDKFPISRPNLTFSTLTVSNMSPEDSSIYLCSVETPGETQYFGPGTRLLVL.

V and J are TRBV5-1 and TRBJ1-5; D gene uncertain. The CDR3 covers 14 residues. V was shortened by 4 bases and J by 3 bases, with 11 bases between the two germline ends. Per germline, CDR1 SGHRS and CDR2 YFSETQ. The CDR3 coding sequence is TGCGCCAGCAGCCCGGAGGAGATCAATCAGCCCCAGCATTTT. The encoded protein is CASSPEEINQPQHF.

V is TRBV4-3 and J is TRBJ2-3; D is undetermined. CDR1 is LGHNA, CDR2 YSLEER, per germline. V was cut by 0 bases and J by 5 bases, with 18 bases left in between. The CDR3 contains 17 residues. CDR3 sequence reads: CASSQDYTQRTGDTQYF. CDR3 sequence (DNA): TGCGCCAGCAGCCAAGATTACACCCAGAGGACGGGAGATACGCAGTATTTT.

The chain carries TRBV5-1 and TRBJ2-1; TRBD2 agrees at 8 bases. Germline CDR1 reads SGHRS; CDR2 reads YFSETQ. Trimming removed 4 bases from V and 9 bases from J; junction bases left unmatched: 12. The CDR3 extends over 15 amino acids. CDR3: CASSLTGTSQTEQFF. The CDR3 DNA is TGCGCCAGCAGCCTCACGGGGACTAGTCAGACTGAGCAGTTCTTC.

This clone counts as medium-sized (0.01 to 0.1%). The rearrangement joins TRBV28 to TRBJ2-4; no firm D call. Between the trimmed V and J ends, which lost 3 bases and 2 bases, there was a span of 11 bases. CDR3 length equals 15 residues. Per the germline V gene, CDR1 is MDHEN and CDR2 is SYDVKM. The DNA of the CDR3 is TGTGCCAGCAGTTTCAAAGGGTTCACCAAAAACATTCAGTACTTC. It is translated as CASSFKGFTKNIQYF. Together with reference TRBV28 and TRBJ2-4, the CDR3 gives the full variable domain: DVKVTQSSRYLVKRTGEKVFLECVQDMDHENMFWYRQDPGLGLRLIYFSYDVKMKEKGDIPEGYSVSREKKERFSLILESASTNQTSMYLCASSFKGFTKNIQYFGAGTRLSVL.

This chain uses TRBV7-9 with TRBJ1-5; tentative D call: TRBD1 (6 bases). CDR1 is SEHNR and CDR2 is FQNEAQ in the germline V gene (reference sequence). The CDR3 is made up of 14 amino acids. V was shortened by 8 bases and J by 5 bases, with 16 bases between the two germline ends. The CDR3 region has the DNA TGTGCCAGCCGTTCTGGGGCAGGGGATCAGCCCCAGCATTTT. Its translation is CASRSGAGDQPQHF.

This clone was recorded a few times. This chain connects TRBV18 to TRBJ1-1; tentative D call: TRBD1 (6 bases). This CDR3 contains 14 residues. Germline-derived CDR1 and CDR2 are KGHSH and LQKENI. Trimming took off 4 bases at V and 1 base at J, with 10 bases between the two ends. CDR3 DNA sequence: TGTGCCAGCTCACAAAACAGGGAGAACACTGAAGCTTTCTTT. Protein product: CASSQNRENTEAFF.

CDR3 protein: CASSLVVAGISGNTIYF. CDR3 in DNA: TGTGCCAGCAGCTTAGTAGTGGCAGGGATCTCTGGAAACACCATATATTTT. The genes are TRBV7-2 and TRBJ1-3, with D maybe TRBD1 (5 bases). Germline values: CDR1 SGHTA, CDR2 FQGNSA. V lost 1 base and J 0 bases, leaving 13 bases between the germline ends. The CDR3 runs to 17 residues. Together with reference TRBV7-2 and TRBJ1-3, the CDR3 gives the full variable domain: GAGVSQSPSNKVTEKGKDVELRCDPISGHTALYWYRQSLGQGLEFLIYFQGNSAPDKSGLPSDRFSAERTGGSVSTLTIQRTQQEDSAVYLCASSLVVAGISGNTIYFGEGSWLTVV.

This clone was counted once. The chain recombines TRBV2 with TRBJ1-6; D is uncertain. V was cut by 7 bases and J by 8 bases, with 18 bases left in between. Germline-derived CDR1 and CDR2 are SNHLY and FYNNEI. The CDR3 totals 15 residues. For the CDR3, the DNA is TGTGCCAGCACCCCTTGGACCGTCCGGGATTCACCCCTCCACTTT. It encodes CASTPWTVRDSPLHF. Supplemented by reference TRBV2 and TRBJ1-6, the full variable domain reads EPEVTQTPSHQVTQMGQEVILRCVPISNHLYFYWYRQILGQKVEFLVSFYNNEISEKSEIFDDQFSVERPDGSNFTLKIRSTKLEDSAMYFCASTPWTVRDSPLHFGNGTRLTVT.

This rearrangement joins TRBV6-5 to TRBJ1-1; D is undetermined. CDR1 and CDR2 (germline): MNHEY, SVGAGI. Trimming took off 8 bases at V and 0 bases at J, with 10 bases between the two ends. CDR3 length: 13 amino acids. The CDR3 spells CASAGRLNTEAFF. The CDR3 region has the DNA TGTGCCAGCGCCGGGCGGTTGAACACTGAAGCTTTCTTT.

V gene TRBV28 combines with J gene TRBJ1-6, with unresolved D. The germline gives CDR1 MDHEN, CDR2 SYDVKM. The CDR3 extends over 13 amino acids. V was cut by 2 bases and J by 13 bases, with 12 bases left in between. In DNA, the CDR3 is TGTGCCAGCAGTTTAGGGGAGGTCGTTCCCCTCCACTTT. Its protein product is CASSLGEVVPLHF.

This clone was detected a few times. The chain carries TRBV28 and TRBJ2-7; TRBD2 aligns across 8 bases. Trimming took 0 bases from V and 2 from J; bases not matched to a gene: 3. Germline CDR1 MDHEN, CDR2 SYDVKM. The CDR3 runs 15 residues. CDR3 loop: CASSLWSGGTYEQYF. In DNA form, the CDR3 reads TGTGCCAGCAGTTTATGGTCGGGGGGGACCTACGAGCAGTACTTC.

V usage is TRBV9 and J usage is TRBJ2-1; TRBD2 aligns across 9 bases. In germline, CDR1 is SGDLS, CDR2 YYNGEE. The CDR3 spans 16 residues. V lost 0 bases, J lost 6 bases, and 7 bases stayed unmatched. This chain's CDR3 is CASSVVGLAGPNEQFF. DNA of the CDR3: TGTGCCAGCAGCGTAGTCGGTCTAGCGGGGCCCAATGAGCAGTTCTTC. Full variable domain (missing parts from reference TRBV9 and TRBJ2-1): DSGVTQTPKHLITATGQRVTLRCSPRSGDLSVYWYQQSLDQGLQFLIQYYNGEERAKGNILERFSAQQFPDLHSELNLSSLELGDSALYFCASSVVGLAGPNEQFFGPGTRLTVL.

In its sample, this clone was seen a few times. The genes are TRBV2 and TRBJ2-3, with 9 bases aligning to TRBD2. The CDR3 covers 19 residues. Germline V gives CDR1 SNHLY, CDR2 FYNNEI. V lost 5 bases and J lost 0; bases outside the gene matches: 15. The CDR3 protein is CASSYRLAVTPTSTDTQYF. The CDR3 DNA reads as TGTGCCAGCAGTTACCGACTAGCGGTTACCCCTACTAGCACAGATACGCAGTATTTT.

This rearrangement joins TRBV11-1 to TRBJ2-5, with a tentative D call TRBD1 (6 bases). CDR1 and CDR2 from the germline V gene are SGHAT and FQDESV (reference sequence). The CDR3 extends over 14 amino acids. V lost 5 bases and J lost 5, with 15 bases in between. The CDR3 DNA sequence: TGTGCCAGCAGCCCGAACAGGGCACGGGAGACCCAGTACTTC. Its translation is CASSPNRARETQYF.

The J gene is TRBJ1-2, the V gene TRBV29-1; D gene ambiguous. V lost 4 bases, J lost 4 bases, and 7 bases lay in between. CDR1 and CDR2 from the germline V gene are SQVTM and ANQGSEA. This CDR3 is 11 amino acids long. This chain's CDR3 is CSVGAGYGYTF. The CDR3 DNA follows: TGCAGCGTTGGCGCGGGCTATGGCTACACCTTC.

The chain employs TRBV29-1 and TRBJ2-1; 10 nucleotides agree with TRBD2. CDR3 size: 14 residues. CDR1 SQVTM and CDR2 ANQGSEA come from the germline V gene. The trim removed 3 bases at V and 10 bases at J, leaving 9 bases unmatched. DNA of the CDR3: TGCAGCGTTGAGTGGGGTAGCGGGGGGCAAGAGCAGTTCTTC. Protein product: CSVEWGSGGQEQFF.

The genes are TRBV4-1 and TRBJ1-5, with 8 bases matching TRBD1. Germline assignment: CDR1 MGHRA and CDR2 YSYEKL. The CDR3 is 16 amino acids. V gave up 1 base and J gave up 4 bases; unmatched junction bases: 6. Written as DNA, the CDR3 is TGCGCCAGCAGCCAAGGCCGATGGACAGGGAATCAGCCCCAGCATTTT. Translated: CASSQGRWTGNQPQHF.

J is TRBJ2-3 and V is TRBV4-2; perhaps TRBD2 as D (5 bases). The CDR3 has 14 amino acids. Germline V gene lookup returns CDR1 LGHNA and CDR2 YNFKEQ. With 1 base removed from V and 5 bases from J, the gap between germline ends came to 10 bases. The DNA of the CDR3 is TGTGCCAGCAGCCAAGGGCGTCGGGGAGATACGCAGTATTTT. Encoded protein: CASSQGRRGDTQYF.

This clone was picked up a small number of times. This chain joins TRBV5-1 and TRBJ2-7; D is perhaps TRBD2 (5 bases). The germline V gene has CDR1 SGHRS and CDR2 YFSETQ. Trimming stripped 2 bases from V and 5 bases from J, with 11 bases between. The CDR3 extends over 13 amino acids. CDR3 bases: TGCGCCAGCAGCTTAGGACTGGGCCACGAGCAGTACTTC. Translating gives CASSLGLGHEQYF. The entire variable domain, with the rest obtained from reference TRBV5-1 and TRBJ2-7, is as follows: KAGVTQTPRYLIKTRGQQVTLSCSPISGHRSVSWYQQTPGQGLQFLFEYFSETQRNKGNFPGRFSGRQFSNSRSEMNVSTLELGDSALYLCASSLGLGHEQYFGPGTRLTVT.

This chain joins TRBV6-1 and TRBJ1-2; D might be TRBD1 (5 bases). Germline V gene lookup returns CDR1 MNHNS and CDR2 SASEGT. Trimming removed 1 base from V and 13 bases from J, with 16 bases in between. The CDR3 extends over 13 amino acids. The CDR3 reads CASSEEAGQRGTF. The CDR3 region has the DNA TGTGCCAGCAGTGAAGAGGCAGGGCAGAGGGGCACCTTC.